Below, 23 T cell receptor beta chains from the same sample are listed, as sequenced in a study of blood T cell repertoires in COVID-19. Clones were read by immunoSEQ multiplex PCR, and TCRdb kept only the in-frame ones, dropping some. The table includes 70,000 or so clones, 80% detected once. Sample: peripheral blood. The receptors derive from a man aged 45-65 years with COVID-19, enrolled during active disease.

The chain couples TRBV28 to TRBJ1-1; D is unresolved. The ends were cut back, 6 bases at V and 0 bases at J, with 11 bases in the middle. The CDR3 loop spans 14 amino acids. Germline V gene lookup returns CDR1 MDHEN and CDR2 SYDVKM. The CDR3 DNA is TGTGCCAGCAGACCCATGAGGCTGAACACTGAAGCTTTCTTT. Translated: CASRPMRLNTEAFF.

The chain employs TRBV12-3 or TRBV12-4 and TRBJ2-3; D remains ambiguous. This CDR3 spans 12 amino acids. Trimming shortened V by 5 bases and J by 5 bases, and 8 bases separated the two germline ends. Here the CDR3 reads CASSRQVDTQYF. CDR3 bases: TGTGCCAGCAGTCGGCAGGTAGATACGCAGTATTTT.

The V and J genes are TRBV28 and TRBJ1-5; D gene uncertain. Between the trimmed V and J ends, which lost 3 bases and 7 bases, there was a span of 7 bases. Looked up from germline, CDR1 is MDHEN and CDR2 is SYDVKM. This CDR3 spans 12 amino acids. In DNA, the CDR3 is TGTGCCAGCAGTTTTCTACGACAGCCCCAGCATTTT. This translates into CASSFLRQPQHF.

The J gene is TRBJ1-2, the V gene TRBV4-1, with D possibly TRBD1 on 5 matching bases. Trimming removed 1 base at V and 6 bases at J, with 9 bases between. The CDR3 covers 13 residues. CDR1 and CDR2 (germline): MGHRA, YSYEKL. DNA for the CDR3: TGCGCCAGCAGCCAAGGTATAGGGGATGGCTACACCTTC. This encodes CASSQGIGDGYTF.

The chain couples TRBV5-1 to TRBJ2-1; 12 nucleotides line up with TRBD2. V shed 4 bases, J shed 4 bases, and the junction held 6 bases outside the gene matches. The CDR3 consists of 16 residues. Per the germline V gene, CDR1 is SGHRS and CDR2 is YFSETQ. The CDR3 DNA follows: TGCGCCAGCAGCCTTCCCGGGACTAGCGGGTACAATGAGCAGTTCTTC. Protein: CASSLPGTSGYNEQFF.

The table lists this clone with a few counts. V is TRBV4-3 and J is TRBJ1-6; TRBD1 is a possible D gene (5 bases). This CDR3 is built from 14 residues. Germline V gene data show CDR1 as LGHNA and CDR2 as YSLEER. V lost 1 base and J lost 6, with 7 bases in between. Here the CDR3 reads CASSQGQFNSPLHF. In nucleotides, the CDR3 is TGCGCCAGCAGCCAAGGACAGTTTAATTCACCCCTCCACTTT.

V is TRBV2 and J is TRBJ1-4, with D possibly matching TRBD1 (6 bases). This CDR3 is built from 16 residues. Germline V lookup: CDR1 SNHLY, CDR2 FYNNEI. Trimming pared 3 bases from V and 3 bases from J, leaving 14 bases between. The CDR3 region is CASSDRGSTANEKLFF. CDR3 coding DNA: TGTGCCAGCAGTGACAGGGGCAGTACGGCTAATGAAAAACTGTTTTTT. Variable domain in full (rest from reference TRBV2 and TRBJ1-4): EPEVTQTPSHQVTQMGQEVILRCVPISNHLYFYWYRQILGQKVEFLVSFYNNEISEKSEIFDDQFSVERPDGSNFTLKIRSTKLEDSAMYFCASSDRGSTANEKLFFGSGTQLSVL.

CDR3 protein: CASSPWAHNEQFF. The CDR3 DNA follows: TGTGCCAGCAGCCCATGGGCCCACAATGAGCAGTTCTTC. The chain joins TRBV6-2 or TRBV6-3 to TRBJ2-1, with D hard to call. CDR3 length: 13 amino acids. V shed 6 bases and J shed 5 bases, with 11 bases lying between them. Germline loops: CDR1 MNHEY, CDR2 SVGEGT.

In its sample, this clone was seen many times. This chain links TRBV4-1 with TRBJ1-4; the D gene is possibly TRBD1 (5 bases). Germline V CDR1 and CDR2: MGHRA, YSYEKL. The CDR3 runs to 15 residues. V was pared by 3 bases and J by 3 bases, with 11 bases between. This CDR3 reads CASSQSGTPNEKLFF. As DNA, the CDR3 is TGCGCCAGCAGCCAGTCCGGGACTCCTAATGAAAAACTGTTTTTT.

The chain joins TRBV18 to TRBJ2-7; D is ambiguous. Germline CDR1 and CDR2: KGHSH and LQKENI. V was cut by 2 bases and J by 3 bases, with 8 bases left in between. The CDR3 loop spans 13 amino acids. The CDR3 loop reads CASSPSQSYEQYF. CDR3 nucleotides: TGTGCCAGCTCACCATCACAGAGCTACGAGCAGTACTTC.

The chain combines TRBV5-5 with TRBJ2-1; 10 bases agree with TRBD1. Germline lookup yields CDR1 SGHKS and CDR2 YYEKEE (reference sequence). V lost 5 bases, J lost 4 bases, and 6 bases stayed unmatched. The CDR3 is made up of 15 amino acids. The CDR3 loop is CASRQDRGVYNEQFF. CDR3 nucleotides: TGTGCCAGCAGACAGGACAGGGGGGTTTACAATGAGCAGTTCTTC.

A remark on this clone: Other DNA sequences within the sample encode an identical CDR3. The rearrangement joins TRBV29-1 to TRBJ2-1; a possible D gene is TRBD2 (7 bases). V was trimmed by 7 bases and J by 5 bases, leaving 21 bases between them. Germline CDR1 reads SQVTM; CDR2 reads ANQGSEA. This CDR3 comprises 15 residues. The CDR3 DNA is TGCAGCGGGAGGGGGGGCCTCACTTCAAACAATGAGCAGTTCTTC. Its translation is CSGRGGLTSNNEQFF.

The V and J genes are TRBV24-1 and TRBJ2-7; TRBD2 matches 9 bases. The CDR3 extends over 16 amino acids. The junction had 6 bases not matched to a gene; V was cut back by 4 bases and J by 0 bases. CDR1 KGHDR and CDR2 SFDVKD come from the germline V gene. CDR3 residues: CATSDKSGGSSYEQYF. CDR3 nucleotides: TGTGCCACCAGTGACAAAAGCGGGGGGAGCTCCTACGAGCAGTACTTC.

This chain uses TRBV6-6 with TRBJ2-5; 7 bases line up with TRBD1. CDR1 and CDR2 from the germline V gene are MNHNY and SVGAGI (reference sequence). The CDR3 runs to 14 residues. V trimming: 4 bases; J trimming: 4 bases; junction bases outside the gene matches: 6. CDR3 protein: CASSSRQGSETQYF. Written as DNA, the CDR3 is TGTGCCAGCAGTTCAAGACAGGGTTCAGAGACCCAGTACTTC.

This clone has only a few counts. The gene calls are TRBV4-1 and TRBJ2-2; tentative D call: TRBD1 (6 bases). V was pared by 6 bases and J by 2 bases, with 10 bases between. Looked up from germline, CDR1 is MGHRA and CDR2 is YSYEKL. CDR3 length equals 14 residues. CDR3 sequence (DNA): TGCGCCAGCAGTCGGACAGAAAACACCGGGGAGCTGTTTTTT. Translating gives CASSRTENTGELFF.

V is TRBV7-9 and J is TRBJ2-7; 9 bases are a match to TRBD2. The V gene's germline CDR1 is SEHNR and CDR2 FQNEAQ (reference sequence). Losses at the gene ends were 4 bases for V and 0 bases for J; bases not matched to a gene: 7. The CDR3 sequence is 16 residues long. The CDR3 loop is CASSSYDSGSSYEQYF. DNA of the CDR3: TGTGCCAGCAGCTCATACGATAGCGGGAGCTCCTACGAGCAGTACTTC.

This chain uses TRBV9 with TRBJ1-6; TRBD1 matches 9 bases. CDR1 is SGDLS, CDR2 YYNGEE, per germline. V dropped 1 base and J dropped 10; count of bases not matched to a gene: 6. The CDR3 has 15 amino acids. The CDR3 bases are TGTGCCAGCAGCGTATCGACAGGGGGTTTCTCACCCCTCCACTTT. Amino acids: CASSVSTGGFSPLHF.

This chain uses TRBV2 with TRBJ2-7; D gene uncertain. Per germline, CDR1 SNHLY and CDR2 FYNNEI. V lost 4 bases and J 1 base, leaving 5 bases between the germline ends. This CDR3 contains 12 residues. The CDR3 protein is CASSALSYEQYF. The CDR3 bases are TGTGCCAGCAGTGCCCTATCCTACGAGCAGTACTTC.

This chain uses TRBV6-5 with TRBJ1-5; D is perhaps TRBD1 (5 bases). The V gene lost 6 bases and the J gene lost 0 bases, with 12 bases spanning the gap. CDR3 length equals 15 residues. Germline CDR1 MNHEY, CDR2 SVGAGI. In DNA, the CDR3 is TGTGCCAGCAGCTTCGACAGTTATAGCAATCAGCCCCAGCATTTT. This encodes CASSFDSYSNQPQHF.

The chain joins TRBV5-1 to TRBJ1-3; 7 nucleotides align to TRBD1. The germline V gene has CDR1 SGHRS and CDR2 YFSETQ. Trimming took 5 bases from V and 2 from J; bases not matched to a gene: 4. The CDR3 spans 14 residues. The CDR3 DNA reads TGCGCCAGCAGAATTGGGACAGCTGGAAACACCATATATTTT. It yields the protein CASRIGTAGNTIYF.

V usage is TRBV6-5 and J usage is TRBJ2-7, with a possible D match to TRBD2 (6 bases). This CDR3 spans 14 amino acids. CDR1 is MNHEY and CDR2 is SVGAGI in the germline V gene. Trimming took 5 bases from V and 3 from J, leaving 14 bases between them. The DNA of the CDR3 is TGTGCCAGCAGTCAGGGACTGGACGGCTACGAGCAGTACTTC. This translates into CASSQGLDGYEQYF.

About this clone: At the DNA level, this CDR3 is encoded by other sequences in the same sample as well. The chain recombines TRBV27 with TRBJ1-1; D unresolved. Germline V gives CDR1 MNHEY, CDR2 SMNVEV (reference sequence). The CDR3 spans 13 residues. The V and J ends lost 6 bases and 4 bases respectively, with 12 bases between them. The CDR3 spells CASRGGSGTEAFF. Written as DNA, the CDR3 is TGTGCCAGCAGGGGAGGGTCCGGCACTGAAGCTTTCTTT.

The chain couples TRBV10-3 to TRBJ2-3; D possibly corresponds to TRBD2 (6 bases). CDR3 size: 14 residues. The germline CDR1 and CDR2 sequences are ENHRY and SYGVKD. V was pared by 5 bases and J by 2 bases, with 11 bases between. CDR3 sequence (DNA): TGTGCCATCAGTCCGGGACTCAACACAGATACGCAGTATTTT. Translated, it gives CAISPGLNTDTQYF.